This TCR beta chain is from a study of OX40 agonist ivuxolimab in advanced cancers. Turning to the study itself: Patients in dose escalation had liver, melanoma, kidney or head and neck cancers.

The CDR3 runs 18 residues. CDR1 and CDR2 from the germline V gene are SNHLY and FYNNEI. The trim removed 2 bases at V and 5 bases at J, leaving 14 bases unmatched. Data came from immunoSEQ multiplex PCR; TCRdb stores just in-frame clones and leaves some out. The data show roughly 80,000 clones, roughly four fifths seen once. This clone was observed a single time. The TCR originated in an adult with an advanced solid tumor such as melanoma, head and neck, liver or kidney cancer. V is TRBV2 and J is TRBJ2-1; 8 bases line up with TRBD1. The material sequenced was CD4+ or CD8+ T cells sorted from blood, taken in a trial of the OX40 agonist ivuxolimab. CDR3 sequence: CASSESIVTGGDHNEQFF. The CDR3 region has the DNA TGTGCCAGCAGTGAATCCATAGTTACAGGGGGAGATCACAATGAGCAGTTCTTC.